The 8 T cell receptor beta chains presented below share a single source sample, sequenced in a study of regulatory T cells in long-lasting Graves disease. iRepertoire HTBI primers and Arm-PCR of CDR3 regions built TCR beta libraries. MiXCR, applied by TCRdb to the multiplex PCR reads, yields one record per CDR3 protein. Altogether roughly 450,000 distinct CDR3 sequences are present, 22% being singletons, with the ten largest covering roughly 14%. Specified time point: persistent/refractory GD, antithyroid drugs over 5 years with positive TRAb. PBMCs provided the RNA from which the TCR library was made. The specimen comprised peripheral blood mononuclear cells (PBMCs), sampled when the disease was refractory, from a patient treated with antithyroid drugs. These TCRs come from a female donor with Graves disease.

The V call is TRBV11-1, the J call TRBJ1-1, with 10 bases matching TRBD1. This CDR3 is 15 amino acids long. Germline CDR1 is SGHAT and CDR2 is FQDESV (reference sequence). V lost 4 bases, J lost 7 bases, and 9 bases stayed unmatched. CDR3 amino acids: CASSSVGQGEDEAFF. In DNA form, the CDR3 reads TGTGCCAGCAGCTCCGTCGGACAGGGGGAGGATGAAGCTTTCTTT.

This clonotype was counted at least ten times. The gene calls are TRBV28 and TRBJ2-7; the match to TRBD1 covers 10 bases. Per germline, CDR1 MDHEN and CDR2 SYDVKM. With V trimmed by 2 bases and J by 5 bases, 6 bases remained unmatched. CDR3 length equals 15 residues. CDR3 in amino acids: CASSLQGQGNNEQYF. The CDR3 nucleotides are TGTGCCAGCAGTTTACAGGGACAGGGGAACAACGAGCAGTACTTC.

This clonotype was seen many times. CDR3 sequence (DNA): TGTGCCACGGTGGGTTTGGGGGATTCACCCCTCCACTTT. Translation gives CATVGLGDSPLHF. The V and J genes are TRBV2 and TRBJ1-6; D perhaps matches TRBD1 (5 bases). Trimming took off 10 bases at V and 8 bases at J, with 15 bases between the two ends. Per the germline V gene, CDR1 is SNHLY and CDR2 is FYNNEI. The CDR3 runs to 13 residues.

The chain is built from TRBV3-1 and TRBJ2-7, with 10 nucleotides matching TRBD2. CDR1 is LGHDT, CDR2 YNNKEL, per germline (reference sequence). CDR3 size: 13 residues. The junction had 3 bases not matched to a gene; V was cut back by 4 bases and J by 6 bases. The CDR3 reads CASSLGLATEQYF. CDR3 DNA sequence: TGTGCCAGCAGCCTGGGACTAGCGACCGAGCAGTACTTC.

This clonotype came up many times. This chain uses TRBV28 with TRBJ2-7, with TRBD1 matching 11 bases. The CDR3 runs 16 residues. The V gene's germline CDR1 is MDHEN and CDR2 SYDVKM. With V trimmed by 4 bases and J by 3 bases, 8 bases remained unmatched. The CDR3 DNA is TGTGCCAGCAGTTACGGCGTTGGGACAGGGGGCTACGAGCAGTACTTC. Its translation: CASSYGVGTGGYEQYF.

This clonotype was seen repeatedly, ten times or more. This chain uses TRBV12-3 or TRBV12-4 with TRBJ1-2, with D maybe TRBD1 (6 bases). V gave up 10 bases and J gave up 3 bases, with 18 bases separating them. The CDR3 is made up of 14 amino acids. CDR3 region: CATTLGTGHYGYTF. The CDR3 DNA follows: TGTGCCACCACCCTGGGAACAGGGCACTATGGCTACACCTTC.

The rearrangement joins TRBV20-1 to TRBJ2-7, with D unclear. Germline assignment: CDR1 DFQATT and CDR2 SNEGSKA (reference sequence). This CDR3 comprises 11 residues. V shed 5 bases and J shed 6 bases, with 11 bases lying between them. CDR3 coding DNA: TGCAGTGCTGATACCGGGTTCGAGCAGTACTTC. It encodes CSADTGFEQYF.

This clonotype showed up many times. The chain uses TRBV19 and TRBJ1-2; no reliable D call. Trimming took off 6 bases at V and 7 bases at J, with 21 bases between the two ends. This CDR3 comprises 15 residues. CDR1 and CDR2 (germline): LNHDA, SQIVND (reference sequence). The CDR3 protein is CASSDQSRWESGYTF. CDR3 in DNA: TGTGCCAGTAGCGACCAGTCTCGTTGGGAGAGTGGCTACACCTTC.